These T cell receptor beta chains were read from a single sample in a study of cytomegalovirus exposure and HLA in healthy donors. Assay used: immunoSEQ multiplex PCR; TCRdb lists only in-frame clones, some missing. The sample lists about 150,000 clones, approximately 80% occurring once. Material: PBMCs. These receptor sequences come from a woman aged 40 to 50 in good health and CMV-seronegative. The CDR3 runs from the conserved cysteine through the conserved F or W. D genes are given only for firm matches. The size field is filled for only some rows; it gives once, few, many or a size class.

abundance: .
d_gene: .
j_gene: TRBJ1-6
v_gene: TRBV2
CDR3nt: TGTGCCAGCAGTGTCTTAGGGGATAATTCACCCCTCCACTTT
CDR3aa: CASSVLGDNSPLHF

abundance: .
d_gene: TRBD1
j_gene: TRBJ1-4
v_gene: TRBV7-8
CDR3nt: TGTGCCAGCAGCCGGGACAGGGGCCGGGAAAAACTGTTTTTT
CDR3aa: CASSRDRGREKLFF

abundance: .
d_gene: .
j_gene: TRBJ1-1
v_gene: TRBV7-9
CDR3nt: TGTGCCAGCAGGGGGCTGAGGAACACTGAAGCTTTCTTT
CDR3aa: CASRGLRNTEAFF

abundance: .
d_gene: .
j_gene: TRBJ1-4
v_gene: TRBV6-1
CDR3nt: TGTGCCAGCAGTGAGAATACGGGAGTGAAACTGTTTTTT
CDR3aa: CASSENTGVKLFF

abundance: .
d_gene: TRBD1
j_gene: TRBJ1-2
v_gene: TRBV28
CDR3nt: TGTGCCAGCAGTTTATTGGACAGGGGTAATGGCTACACCTTC
CDR3aa: CASSLLDRGNGYTF

abundance: .
d_gene: TRBD1
j_gene: TRBJ2-1
v_gene: TRBV13
CDR3nt: TGTGCCAGCAGCCCCGCAGGGGGCGCGAAACTCGATGAGCAGTTCTTC
CDR3aa: CASSPAGGAKLDEQFF

abundance: few
d_gene: TRBD2
j_gene: TRBJ2-3
v_gene: TRBV2
CDR3nt: TGTGCCAGCAGTCAAGATAGCGGGAGAGCCCCAGTTTTT
CDR3aa: CASSQDSGRAPVF

abundance: .
d_gene: TRBD1
j_gene: TRBJ2-1
v_gene: TRBV4-1
CDR3nt: TGCGCCAGCAGCCAAGACCTCTTCGGGACAGGGTACTACAATGAGCAGTTCTTC
CDR3aa: CASSQDLFGTGYYNEQFF

abundance: .
d_gene: TRBD1
j_gene: TRBJ2-1
v_gene: TRBV28
CDR3nt: TGTGCCAGCAGTTTCCCGGGACAGGGGGCAGGGGAGCAGTTCTTC
CDR3aa: CASSFPGQGAGEQFF

abundance: .
d_gene: TRBD1
j_gene: TRBJ1-2
v_gene: TRBV7-2
CDR3nt: TGTGCCAGCAGCCCCCATCAGGGGGACTATGGCTACACCTTC
CDR3aa: CASSPHQGDYGYTF

abundance: .
d_gene: TRBD2
j_gene: TRBJ2-7
v_gene: TRBV6-6
CDR3nt: TGTGCCAGCACTCCCGGGACTAGCGTCTCCTACGAGCAGTACTTC
CDR3aa: CASTPGTSVSYEQYF

abundance: .
d_gene: TRBD2
j_gene: TRBJ2-5
v_gene: TRBV2
CDR3nt: TGTGCCAGCAGTGAAGTGAAAGCGGGGAAAGAGACCCAGTACTTC
CDR3aa: CASSEVKAGKETQYF

abundance: .
d_gene: .
j_gene: TRBJ1-2
v_gene: TRBV28
CDR3nt: TGTGCCAGCAGTTTATCATGGGGCGGTGGCTACACCTTC
CDR3aa: CASSLSWGGGYTF

abundance: .
d_gene: TRBD1
j_gene: TRBJ1-4
v_gene: TRBV28
CDR3nt: TGTGCCAGCAGTTCACTCCTTGACAGGGGAACTAATGAAAAACTGTTTTTT
CDR3aa: CASSSLLDRGTNEKLFF

abundance: .
d_gene: TRBD2
j_gene: TRBJ2-3
v_gene: TRBV7-2
CDR3nt: TGTGCCAGCAGCTTAGCGGCGGGGGGCACAGATACGCAGTATTTT
CDR3aa: CASSLAAGGTDTQYF